Listed here are 30 T cell receptor beta chains from one sample, sequenced in a study of blood T cell repertoires in COVID-19. Libraries were prepared by immunoSEQ multiplex PCR; TCRdb keeps only in-frame clonotypes and omits some of them. The repertoire consists of under 170,000 clones, with approximately 90% occurring once and the leading ten covering about 4.6%. The sample was peripheral blood. The receptors were sampled from a woman in her sixties or seventies with active or convalescent COVID-19.

Worth noting for this clone: One end of the junction fails to match germline, which may point to a read error. This rearrangement joins TRBV7-7 to TRBJ2-1; D possibly corresponds to TRBD1 (6 bases). The CDR3 totals 18 residues. Germline loops: CDR1 SSHAT, CDR2 FNYEAQ (reference sequence). The CDR3 coding sequence is TGTGCTAGCAGCACTTTGACAGGCCTAAGCAGCTCCTACAATGAGCAGTTCTTC. Its protein product is CASSTLTGLSSSYNEQFF.

This chain joins TRBV7-2 and TRBJ2-7, with 9 bases fitting TRBD1. This CDR3 contains 15 residues. CDR1 and CDR2 (germline): SGHTA, FQGNSA. The V and J ends lost 5 bases and 7 bases, in that order; junction bases with no gene match: 12. The CDR3 DNA follows: TGTGCCAGCAGCCCTTACCCGGGACAGGGTTGGGAGCAGTACTTC. Residues: CASSPYPGQGWEQYF.

This clone came up once. This chain connects TRBV5-1 to TRBJ1-1, with a weak D call TRBD1 (6 bases). The V and J ends lost 2 bases and 0 bases respectively, with 14 bases between them. The CDR3 runs 16 residues. In germline, CDR1 is SGHRS, CDR2 YFSETQ. The CDR3 region is CASSFAGAPMNTEAFF. In DNA, the CDR3 is TGCGCCAGCAGCTTTGCGGGGGCACCAATGAACACTGAAGCTTTCTTT.

The chain employs TRBV10-3 and TRBJ2-7; 10 bases align to TRBD1. This CDR3 region has 15 residues. Per the germline V gene, CDR1 is ENHRY and CDR2 is SYGVKD. J lost 3 bases, V lost 6 bases, and 8 bases had no gene match. The CDR3 here is CAISKKGTGDYEQYF. The CDR3 region has the DNA TGTGCCATCAGCAAGAAAGGGACAGGGGACTACGAGCAGTACTTC.

The chain has TRBV12-3 or TRBV12-4 and TRBJ1-1, with D hard to call. The CDR3 spans 12 residues. Trimming cost V 5 bases and J 0 bases, with 4 bases left between them. CDR3 bases: TGTGCCAGCAGTCGAGTGAACACTGAAGCTTTCTTT. Its protein is CASSRVNTEAFF.

The chain employs TRBV5-5 and TRBJ1-2; D not resolved. V was cut by 1 base and J by 6 bases, with 7 bases left in between. CDR3 length equals 12 residues. Germline CDR1 is SGHKS and CDR2 is YYEKEE (reference sequence). In DNA, the CDR3 is TGTGCCAGCAGCTTGACCGGGAATGGCTACACCTTC. Translated, it gives CASSLTGNGYTF.

In this sample, this clone turned up a few times. The genes are TRBV21-1 and TRBJ1-5; TRBD1 reflects the table's D call only, with no check against the DNA. TRBV21-1 is assigned pseudogene status. The length of the CDR3 is 16 residues. CDR3 amino acids: CASSSIPGQRNQPQHF. CDR3 DNA: TGTGCCAGCAGCTCGATCCCGGGACAGAGAAATCAGCCCCAGCATTTT.

The V and J genes are TRBV29-1 and TRBJ2-1, with TRBD1 matching over 7 bases. The CDR3 consists of 14 residues. CDR1 and CDR2 (germline): SQVTM, ANQGSEA. V was clipped by 5 bases and J by 3 bases; unmatched bases: 7. In DNA, the CDR3 is TGCAGCGTTCCCGACAGGGTAGGCTACAATGAGCAGTTCTTC. The encoded protein is CSVPDRVGYNEQFF.

This chain links TRBV5-6 with TRBJ1-2; possible D gene TRBD1, 6 bases. Germline CDR1 SGHDT, CDR2 YYEEEE. This CDR3 is built from 13 residues. V shed 4 bases and J shed 6 bases, with 13 bases lying between them. CDR3 DNA: TGTGCCAGCAGCCCCACAGGGACGGATGGCTACACCTTC. This encodes CASSPTGTDGYTF.

This clone was detected ten times or more. The CDR3 DNA is TGTGCCAGCCATTCTAGATATATGAACACTGAAGCTTTCTTT. Its translation is CASHSRYMNTEAFF. J is TRBJ1-1 and V is TRBV5-8, with D uncertain. CDR1 is SGHTS and CDR2 is YDEGEE in the germline V gene. This CDR3 comprises 14 residues. Trimming took off 7 bases at V and 0 bases at J, with 13 bases between the two ends.

V is TRBV7-6 and J is TRBJ1-4; D may be TRBD1 (5 bases). The length of the CDR3 is 15 residues. Germline-derived CDR1 and CDR2 are SGHVS and FNYEAQ. The V end lost 5 bases, the J end lost 8 bases, and 18 bases lay between the germline ends. CDR3 coding DNA: TGTGCCAGCAGCCCCCTTTGGGGGGAAGGAGAAAAACTGTTTTTT. It specifies CASSPLWGEGEKLFF.

The rearrangement joins TRBV4-3 to TRBJ1-6, with D uncertain. V lost 0 bases, J lost 0 bases, and 6 bases lay in between. CDR1 and CDR2 (germline): LGHNA, YSLEER. This CDR3 region has 16 residues. CDR3 coding DNA: TGCGCCAGCAGCCAAGATGTCCTCTCCTATAATTCACCCCTCCACTTT. Its protein product is CASSQDVLSYNSPLHF.

This clone was observed a single time. The V gene is TRBV29-1, the J gene TRBJ2-2, with 10 nucleotides matching TRBD1. V lost 6 bases and J lost 1; bases outside the gene matches: 2. The CDR3 spans 14 residues. Germline assignment: CDR1 SQVTM and CDR2 ANQGSEA. The CDR3 DNA follows: TGCAGCGTAGGGACAGGGGTGAACACCGGGGAGCTGTTTTTT. It encodes CSVGTGVNTGELFF.

The genes are TRBV21-1 and TRBJ1-5. TRBV21-1 is assigned pseudogene status. This CDR3 spans 12 amino acids. The CDR3 loop is CASPPSHQPQHF. In DNA, the CDR3 is TGTGCCAGCCCCCCGAGCCATCAGCCCCAGCATTTT.

J is TRBJ2-1 and V is TRBV4-3; TRBD2 aligns across 9 bases. The trim removed 8 bases at V and 0 bases at J, leaving 5 bases unmatched. This CDR3 is built from 15 residues. Germline CDR1 and CDR2: LGHNA and YSLEER. The CDR3 loop reads CASGMRGGSYNEQFF. The CDR3 DNA sequence: TGCGCCAGCGGCATGCGGGGGGGCTCCTACAATGAGCAGTTCTTC.

The chain has TRBV7-9 and TRBJ2-1; a weak D match, TRBD2 (7 bases). Per the germline V gene, CDR1 is SEHNR and CDR2 is FQNEAQ (reference sequence). V shed 0 bases and J shed 9 bases, with 12 bases lying between them. The CDR3 totals 14 residues. CDR3 protein: CASSLAGGLIEQFF. CDR3 DNA: TGTGCCAGCAGCTTAGCGGGGGGGCTTATTGAGCAGTTCTTC.

The V and J genes are TRBV6-4 and TRBJ2-2, with TRBD1 matching 8 bases. The germline V gene has CDR1 MRHNA and CDR2 SNTAGT. This CDR3 is 14 amino acids long. Trimming at V came to 6 bases and at J to 5 bases, leaving 5 bases not matched to a gene. CDR3 sequence (DNA): TGTGCCAGCAGCCAGACAGGGGTAACCGGGGAGCTGTTTTTT. This translates into CASSQTGVTGELFF.

The rearrangement uses TRBV9 and TRBJ2-3; 8 bases align to TRBD1. With 4 bases clipped from V and 4 bases from J, the junction kept 8 bases outside the gene matches. Looked up from germline, CDR1 is SGDLS and CDR2 is YYNGEE. This CDR3 is built from 15 residues. CDR3 in amino acids: CASSFAGGTADTQYF. As DNA, the CDR3 is TGTGCCAGCAGCTTCGCAGGGGGCACCGCAGATACGCAGTATTTT.

The V call is TRBV4-1, the J call TRBJ2-3; the D gene is possibly TRBD2 (5 bases). V was shortened by 7 bases and J by 2 bases, with 16 bases between the two germline ends. The CDR3 contains 15 residues. CDR1 MGHRA and CDR2 YSYEKL come from the germline V gene. The CDR3 protein is CASTEGWGYTDTQYF. In DNA form, the CDR3 reads TGCGCCAGCACTGAGGGCTGGGGATACACAGATACGCAGTATTTT.

This rearrangement joins TRBV19 to TRBJ1-2; possible D gene TRBD1, 5 bases. Germline loops: CDR1 LNHDA, CDR2 SQIVND (reference sequence). V was cut by 1 base and J by 6 bases, with 9 bases left in between. This CDR3 is 13 amino acids long. CDR3 region: CASSIGAGNGYTF. In nucleotides, the CDR3 is TGTGCCAGTAGTATAGGGGCAGGGAATGGCTACACCTTC. Using reference TRBV19 and TRBJ1-2 for the parts outside the CDR3, the full variable domain is DGGITQSPKYLFRKEGQNVTLSCEQNLNHDAMYWYRQDPGQGLRLIYYSQIVNDFQKGDIAEGYSVSREKKESFPLTVTSAQKNPTAFYLCASSIGAGNGYTFGSGTRLTVV.

V is TRBV9 and J is TRBJ1-2; D is unresolved. CDR1 is SGDLS and CDR2 is YYNGEE in the germline V gene. The CDR3 consists of 12 residues. Trimming took 0 bases from V and 5 from J, leaving 5 bases between them. CDR3 DNA: TGTGCCAGCAGCGTAGGAGATTATGGCTACACCTTC. Its protein product is CASSVGDYGYTF.

The chain employs TRBV5-6 and TRBJ1-5; possible D gene TRBD1, 5 bases. The V end lost 0 bases, the J end lost 6 bases, and 13 bases lay between the germline ends. Germline V gene lookup returns CDR1 SGHDT and CDR2 YYEEEE. This CDR3 is built from 15 residues. CDR3 coding DNA: TGTGCCAGCAGCTTGGGGGGCATCCGCACTCAGCCCCAGCATTTT. It encodes CASSLGGIRTQPQHF.

The chain has TRBV9 and TRBJ1-5; D is perhaps TRBD1 (5 bases). This CDR3 is 17 amino acids long. Per germline, CDR1 SGDLS and CDR2 YYNGEE. Trimming took 0 bases from V and 2 from J, leaving 15 bases between them. The CDR3 bases are TGTGCCAGCAGCGTAGATGGCCTCGGAGGGGGCAATCAGCCCCAGCATTTT. Encoded protein: CASSVDGLGGGNQPQHF.

The CDR3, as DNA: TGTGCCACCAGCTTAAATTATAATTCACCCCTCCACTTT. It codes for CATSLNYNSPLHF. The rearrangement joins TRBV15 to TRBJ1-6, with D uncertain. V was shortened by 5 bases and J by 4 bases, with 6 bases between the two germline ends. The CDR3 has 13 residues. Germline V CDR1 and CDR2: LNHNV, YYDKDF (reference sequence).

This chain uses TRBV2 with TRBJ1-1; TRBD1 matches 8 bases. This CDR3 region has 13 residues. Germline CDR1 and CDR2: SNHLY and FYNNEI. V was clipped by 6 bases and J by 6 bases; unmatched bases: 6. The CDR3 region has the DNA TGTGCCAGCAGGCCCGACAGGGGCGCTGAAGCTTTCTTT. This encodes CASRPDRGAEAFF.

This chain links TRBV6-5 with TRBJ1-5, with D perhaps matching TRBD1 (6 bases). V was cut by 6 bases and J by 7 bases, with 16 bases left in between. CDR3 length: 14 residues. Germline lookup yields CDR1 MNHEY and CDR2 SVGAGI. CDR3 sequence: CASRQGPDDQPQHF. CDR3 nucleotide sequence: TGTGCCAGCAGGCAGGGGCCTGATGACCAGCCCCAGCATTTT.

As DNA, the CDR3 is TGCGCCAGCGCCGGGAACACTGAAGCTTTCTTT. The encoded protein is CASAGNTEAFF. The chain employs TRBV5-1 and TRBJ1-1; D is unclear. The CDR3 is made up of 11 amino acids. V lost 7 bases and J 1 base, leaving 5 bases between the germline ends. CDR1 is SGHRS and CDR2 is YFSETQ in the germline V gene.

This clone is a singleton in its sample. This rearrangement joins TRBV6-2 or TRBV6-3 to TRBJ2-7, with D tentatively TRBD1 (5 bases). Between the trimmed V and J ends, which lost 0 bases and 3 bases, there was a span of 9 bases. The CDR3 is 14 amino acids. The germline V gene has CDR1 MNHEY and CDR2 SVGEGT. The DNA of the CDR3 is TGTGCCAGCAGTTACTCCAGGGCCCTCTACGAGCAGTACTTC. This gives the protein CASSYSRALYEQYF.

This chain joins TRBV19 and TRBJ1-1, with a tentative D call TRBD1 (6 bases). Trimming shortened V by 1 base and J by 1 base, and 10 bases separated the two germline ends. This CDR3 contains 15 residues. CDR1 is LNHDA and CDR2 is SQIVND in the germline V gene (reference sequence). CDR3 DNA: TGTGCCAGTAGTATAGCTACACAGGGGAACACTGAAGCTTTCTTT. Its translation: CASSIATQGNTEAFF.

This sequence joins TRBV10-3 and TRBJ1-2; D is undetermined. This CDR3 is 14 amino acids long. Germline V gene lookup returns CDR1 ENHRY and CDR2 SYGVKD. The ends were cut back, 4 bases at V and 7 bases at J, with 16 bases in the middle. For the CDR3, the DNA is TGTGCCATCAGTGTCGACCCTGCGGCCGGTGGCTACACCTTC. This translates into CAISVDPAAGGYTF.